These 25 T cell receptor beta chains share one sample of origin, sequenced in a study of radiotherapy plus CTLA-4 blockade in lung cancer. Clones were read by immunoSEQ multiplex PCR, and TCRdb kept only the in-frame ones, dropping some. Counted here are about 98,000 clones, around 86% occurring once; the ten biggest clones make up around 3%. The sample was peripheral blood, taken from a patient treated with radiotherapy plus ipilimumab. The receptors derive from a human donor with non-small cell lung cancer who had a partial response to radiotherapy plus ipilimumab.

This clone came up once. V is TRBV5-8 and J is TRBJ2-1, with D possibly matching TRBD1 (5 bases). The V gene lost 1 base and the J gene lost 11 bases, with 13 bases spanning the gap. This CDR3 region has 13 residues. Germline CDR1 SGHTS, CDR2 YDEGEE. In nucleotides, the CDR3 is TGTGCCAGCAGCTTGACAGGAGCCGAGAAGCAGTTCTTC. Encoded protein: CASSLTGAEKQFF.

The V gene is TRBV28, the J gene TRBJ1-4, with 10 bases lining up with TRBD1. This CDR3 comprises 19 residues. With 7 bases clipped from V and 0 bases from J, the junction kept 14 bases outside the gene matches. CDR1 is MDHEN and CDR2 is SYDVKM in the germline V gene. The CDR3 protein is CASIRGGGTGEATNEKLFF. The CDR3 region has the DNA TGTGCCAGCATCCGTGGAGGAGGGACAGGGGAGGCAACTAATGAAAAACTGTTTTTT.

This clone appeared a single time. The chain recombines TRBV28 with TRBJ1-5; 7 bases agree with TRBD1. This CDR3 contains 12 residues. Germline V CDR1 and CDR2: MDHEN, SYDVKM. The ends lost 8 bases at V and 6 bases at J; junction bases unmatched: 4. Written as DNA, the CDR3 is TGTGCCAGCTTACAGGGGAGTCAGCCCCAGCATTTT. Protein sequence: CASLQGSQPQHF. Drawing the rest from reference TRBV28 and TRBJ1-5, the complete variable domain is DVKVTQSSRYLVKRTGEKVFLECVQDMDHENMFWYRQDPGLGLRLIYFSYDVKMKEKGDIPEGYSVSREKKERFSLILESASTNQTSMYLCASLQGSQPQHFGDGTRLSIL.

In DNA, the CDR3 is TGCGCCAGCAGCCAAGAGGGGGCGGGAGGGTACAATGAGCAGTTCTTC. Encoded protein: CASSQEGAGGYNEQFF. The V and J genes are TRBV4-1 and TRBJ2-1; 9 nucleotides match TRBD2. The junction had 4 bases not matched to a gene; V was cut back by 0 bases and J by 4 bases. Germline CDR1 MGHRA, CDR2 YSYEKL. CDR3 size: 16 residues.

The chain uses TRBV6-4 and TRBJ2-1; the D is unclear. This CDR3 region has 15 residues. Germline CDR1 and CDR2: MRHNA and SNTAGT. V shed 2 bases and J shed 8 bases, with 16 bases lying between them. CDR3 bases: TGTGCCAGCAGTGACGCCCATATAAACCGGGATGAGCAGTTCTTC. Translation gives CASSDAHINRDEQFF.

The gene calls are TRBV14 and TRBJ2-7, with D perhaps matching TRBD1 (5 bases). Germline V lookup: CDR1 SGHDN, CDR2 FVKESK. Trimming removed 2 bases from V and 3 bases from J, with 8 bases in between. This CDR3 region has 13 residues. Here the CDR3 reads CASSQLDNYEQYF. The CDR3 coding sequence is TGTGCCAGCAGCCAACTGGACAACTACGAGCAGTACTTC.

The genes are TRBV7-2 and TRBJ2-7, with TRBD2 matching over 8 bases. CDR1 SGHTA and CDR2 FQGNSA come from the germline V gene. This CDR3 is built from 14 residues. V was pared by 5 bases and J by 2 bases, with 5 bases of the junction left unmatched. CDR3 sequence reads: CASSTPGRAYEQYF. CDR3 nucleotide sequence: TGTGCCAGCAGCACCCCCGGGAGGGCCTACGAGCAGTACTTC.

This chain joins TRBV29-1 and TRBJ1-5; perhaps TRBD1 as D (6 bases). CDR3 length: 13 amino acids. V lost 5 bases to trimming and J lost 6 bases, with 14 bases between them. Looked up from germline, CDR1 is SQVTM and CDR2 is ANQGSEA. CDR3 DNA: TGCAGCGTTACGTCAGGGGTCAGTCAGCCCCAGCATTTT. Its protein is CSVTSGVSQPQHF.

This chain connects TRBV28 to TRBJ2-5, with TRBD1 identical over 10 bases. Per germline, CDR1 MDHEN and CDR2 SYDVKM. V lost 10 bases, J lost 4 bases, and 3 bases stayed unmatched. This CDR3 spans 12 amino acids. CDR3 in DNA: TGTGCCATCCGACAGGGGGCAGAGACCCAGTACTTC. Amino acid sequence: CAIRQGAETQYF.

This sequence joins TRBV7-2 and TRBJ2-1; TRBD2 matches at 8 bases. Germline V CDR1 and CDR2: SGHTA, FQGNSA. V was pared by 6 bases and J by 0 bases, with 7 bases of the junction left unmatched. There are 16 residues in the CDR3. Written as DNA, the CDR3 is TGTGCCAGCAGAATCGGGGGGACTAGCTCCTACAATGAGCAGTTCTTC. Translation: CASRIGGTSSYNEQFF.

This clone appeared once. The CDR3 sequence: CASSYKAAGELFF. The CDR3 DNA is TGTGCCAGCAGTTATAAGGCGGCCGGGGAGCTGTTTTTT. The chain employs TRBV6-5 and TRBJ2-2, with D unresolved. V was trimmed by 3 bases and J by 6 bases, leaving 8 bases between them. This CDR3 region has 13 residues. The germline CDR1 and CDR2 sequences are MNHEY and SVGAGI.

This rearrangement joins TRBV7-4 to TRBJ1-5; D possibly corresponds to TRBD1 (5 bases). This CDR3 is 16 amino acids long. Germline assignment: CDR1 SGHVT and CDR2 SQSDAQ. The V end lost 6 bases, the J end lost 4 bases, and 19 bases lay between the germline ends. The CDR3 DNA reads TGTGCCAGCAGTCCCGTTGGGGCCCGAAGGAATCAGCCCCAGCATTTT. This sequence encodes CASSPVGARRNQPQHF.

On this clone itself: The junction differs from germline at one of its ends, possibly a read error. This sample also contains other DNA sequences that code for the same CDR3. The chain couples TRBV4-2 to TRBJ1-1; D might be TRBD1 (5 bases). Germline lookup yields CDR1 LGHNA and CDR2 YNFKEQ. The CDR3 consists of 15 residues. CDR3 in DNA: TGTGCTAGCAGCCAATACAAGGCATTAGGGGATGAAGCTTTCTTT. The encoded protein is CASSQYKALGDEAFF.

CDR3 in amino acids: CASSSTPGGYNTGELFF. The CDR3 DNA reads as TGTGCCAGCAGCTCAACCCCTGGGGGCTATAACACCGGGGAGCTGTTTTTT. J is TRBJ2-2 and V is TRBV5-5; TRBD1 might be the D (6 bases). This CDR3 is built from 17 residues. Germline CDR1 is SGHKS and CDR2 is YYEKEE (reference sequence). The germline V and J ends were trimmed by 3 bases and 2 bases, with 17 bases remaining between them.

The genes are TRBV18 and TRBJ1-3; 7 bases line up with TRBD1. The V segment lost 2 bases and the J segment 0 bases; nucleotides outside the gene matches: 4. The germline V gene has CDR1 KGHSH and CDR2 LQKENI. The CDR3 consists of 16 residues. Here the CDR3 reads CASSPGTDSSGNTIYF. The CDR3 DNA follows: TGTGCCAGCTCACCAGGGACAGATAGCTCTGGAAACACCATATATTTT.

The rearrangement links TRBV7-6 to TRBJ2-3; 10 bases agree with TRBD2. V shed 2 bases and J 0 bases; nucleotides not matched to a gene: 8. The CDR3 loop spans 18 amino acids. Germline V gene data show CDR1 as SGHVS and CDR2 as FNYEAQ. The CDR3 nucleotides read TGTGCCAGCAGCTTAAGTTTTGGACTAGCGGCTAGCACAGATACGCAGTATTTT. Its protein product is CASSLSFGLAASTDTQYF.

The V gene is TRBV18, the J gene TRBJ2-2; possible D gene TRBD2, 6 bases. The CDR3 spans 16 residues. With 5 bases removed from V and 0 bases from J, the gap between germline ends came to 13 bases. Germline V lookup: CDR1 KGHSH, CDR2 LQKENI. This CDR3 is CASSSGSTANTGELFF. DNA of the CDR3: TGTGCCAGCTCATCCGGGAGTACCGCGAACACCGGGGAGCTGTTTTTT.

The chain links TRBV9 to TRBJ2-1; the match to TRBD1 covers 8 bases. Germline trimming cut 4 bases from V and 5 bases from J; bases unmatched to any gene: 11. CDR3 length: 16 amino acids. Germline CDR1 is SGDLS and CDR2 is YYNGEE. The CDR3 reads CASSNGDRMTHNEQFF. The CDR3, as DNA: TGTGCCAGCAGCAATGGGGACAGGATGACCCACAATGAGCAGTTCTTC.

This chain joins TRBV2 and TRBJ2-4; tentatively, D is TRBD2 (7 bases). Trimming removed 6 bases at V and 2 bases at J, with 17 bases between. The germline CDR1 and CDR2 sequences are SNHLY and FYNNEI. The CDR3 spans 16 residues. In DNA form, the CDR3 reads TGTGCCAGCAGGGAGGGAGGGGGGCAAACCAAAAACATTCAGTACTTC. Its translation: CASREGGGQTKNIQYF.

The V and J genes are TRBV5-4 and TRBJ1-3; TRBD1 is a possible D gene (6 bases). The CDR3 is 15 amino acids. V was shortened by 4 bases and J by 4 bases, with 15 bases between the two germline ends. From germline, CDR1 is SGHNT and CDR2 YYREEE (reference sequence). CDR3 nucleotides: TGTGCCAGCAGCCCGCTACAGGGAACCGGAAACACCATATATTTT. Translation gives CASSPLQGTGNTIYF. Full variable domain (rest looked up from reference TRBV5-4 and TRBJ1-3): ETGVTQSPTHLIKTRGQQVTLRCSSQSGHNTVSWYQQALGQGPQFIFQYYREEENGRGNFPPRFSGLQFPNYSSELNVNALELDDSALYLCASSPLQGTGNTIYFGEGSWLTVV.

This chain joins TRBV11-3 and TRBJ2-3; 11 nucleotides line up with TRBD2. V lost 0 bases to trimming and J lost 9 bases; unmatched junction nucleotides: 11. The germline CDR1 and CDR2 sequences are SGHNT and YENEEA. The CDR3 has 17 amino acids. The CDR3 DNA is TGTGCCAGCAGCTTAGATTCGGGGCAGACTAGCGGGGTGACGCAGTATTTT. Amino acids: CASSLDSGQTSGVTQYF.

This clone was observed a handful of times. The DNA for the CDR3 is TGTGCCAGCAGCCAAGGAGCGGGGAGTACCGGGGAGCTGTTTTTT. Its translation: CASSQGAGSTGELFF. V usage is TRBV11-2 and J usage is TRBJ2-2; 7 bases are a match to TRBD2. The CDR3 is made up of 15 amino acids. After removal of 5 bases from V and 5 bases from J, the junction contained 8 bases not matched to a gene. Germline V gene sequence: CDR1 SGHAT, CDR2 FQNNGV.

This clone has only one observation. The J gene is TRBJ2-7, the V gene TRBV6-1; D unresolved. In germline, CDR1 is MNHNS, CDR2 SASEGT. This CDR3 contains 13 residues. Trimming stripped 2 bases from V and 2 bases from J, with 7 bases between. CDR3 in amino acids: CASSEIQAYEQYF. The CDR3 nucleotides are TGTGCCAGCAGTGAAATACAAGCCTACGAGCAGTACTTC.

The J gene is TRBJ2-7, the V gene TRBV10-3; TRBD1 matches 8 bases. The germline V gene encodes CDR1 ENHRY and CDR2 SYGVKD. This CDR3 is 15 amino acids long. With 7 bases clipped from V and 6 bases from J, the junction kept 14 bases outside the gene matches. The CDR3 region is CAITGQGPSLGEQYF. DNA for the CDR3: TGTGCCATCACTGGACAGGGTCCCTCTCTAGGCGAGCAGTACTTC.

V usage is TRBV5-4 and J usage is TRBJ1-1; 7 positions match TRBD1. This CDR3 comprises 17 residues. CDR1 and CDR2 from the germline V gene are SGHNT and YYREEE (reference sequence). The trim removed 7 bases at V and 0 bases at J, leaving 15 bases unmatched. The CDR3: CASHLGKTGAVNTEAFF. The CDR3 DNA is TGTGCCAGCCACCTTGGGAAAACAGGGGCGGTGAACACTGAAGCTTTCTTT.